This TCR beta chain was identified in a study of spatial heterogeneity in lung cancer. Individually, TCR cDNA molecules were each labelled with a unique molecular identifier. Via MiXCR, TCRdb re-called the 5' RACE reads, giving one row per CDR3 protein. This sample has about 92,000 distinct CDR3 sequences, with more than 10% found just once. Noted time point: sample taken at primary tumor resection. The trim removed 5 bases at V and 6 bases at J, leaving 8 bases unmatched. Germline V gene lookup returns CDR1 SGHAT and CDR2 FQNNGV. The CDR3 is 15 residues long. The V and J genes are TRBV11-2 and TRBJ2-7, with 12 positions matching TRBD2. The source material was PBMCs, sampled at surgery. This TCR was recovered from a male donor with early-stage non-small cell lung cancer. The CDR3 loop reads CASSVRLAGAGEQYF. Here the CDR3 DNA reads TGTGCCAGCAGCGTCCGACTAGCGGGAGCTGGCGAGCAGTACTTC. Based on the CDR3 plus reference TRBV11-2 and TRBJ2-7, the full variable domain is EAGVAQSPRYKIIEKRQSVAFWCNPISGHATLYWYQQILGQGPKLLIQFQNNGVVDDSQLPKDRFSAERLKGVDSTLKIQPAKLEDSAVYLCASSVRLAGAGEQYFGPGTRLTVT.